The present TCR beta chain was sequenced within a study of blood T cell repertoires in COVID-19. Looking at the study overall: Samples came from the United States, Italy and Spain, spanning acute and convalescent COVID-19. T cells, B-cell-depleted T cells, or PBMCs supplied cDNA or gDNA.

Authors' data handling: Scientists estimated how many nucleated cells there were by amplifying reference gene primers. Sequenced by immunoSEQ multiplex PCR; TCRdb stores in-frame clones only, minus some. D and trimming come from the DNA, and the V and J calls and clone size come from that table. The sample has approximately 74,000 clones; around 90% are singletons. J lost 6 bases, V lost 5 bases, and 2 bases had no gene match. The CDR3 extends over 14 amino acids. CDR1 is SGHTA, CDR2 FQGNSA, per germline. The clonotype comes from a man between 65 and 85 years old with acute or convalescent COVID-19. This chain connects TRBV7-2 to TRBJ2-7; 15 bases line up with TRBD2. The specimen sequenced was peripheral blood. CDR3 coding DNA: TGTGCCAGCAGCCTGGGACTAGCGGGAGGCGAGCAGTACTTC. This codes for CASSLGLAGGEQYF.